These T cell receptor beta chains were read from a single sample in a study of post-analysis software for immune sequencing data. A single record per CDR3 protein comes from TCRdb applying MiXCR to the PCR reads. The top ten hold 11% of the sample, which has 600,000 to 750,000 distinct CDR3 sequences, 55% to 60% seen once. Sequenced: blood. These receptors came from a girl aged 2 to 10 with multiple sclerosis. Each CDR3 is given with its conserved first and last residue. The D gene is left open where the match is weak. The size entry is marked missing in some rows and otherwise reads once, few, many or a size class.

d_call,clone_size,v_call,j_call,cdr3_length,cdr3_aa,cdr3_nt
-,-,TRBV29-1,TRBJ2-1,13,CSAVGLSYNEQFF,TGCAGCGCGGTGGGTCTCTCCTACAATGAGCAGTTCTTC
-,-,TRBV7-2,TRBJ2-3,17,CASSPRVVSSPTDTQYF,TGTGCCAGCAGCCCCCGTGTAGTATCTTCCCCCACAGATACGCAGTATTTT
TRBD1,-,TRBV3-1,TRBJ1-2,14,CASSPSRTGYGYTF,TGTGCCAGCAGCCCTTCCCGGACAGGCTATGGCTACACCTTC
-,-,TRBV6-5,TRBJ2-3,13,CASTGPGTDTQYF,TGTGCCAGCACGGGGCCGGGCACAGATACGCAGTATTTT
-,few,TRBV11-2,TRBJ2-7,15,CASSFLKGGSYEQYF,TGTGCCAGCAGCTTCCTTAAGGGCGGCTCCTACGAGCAGTACTTC
-,-,TRBV6-1,TRBJ1-5,15,CASSEQVYSNQPQHF,TGTGCCAGCAGTGAACAGGTCTATAGCAATCAGCCCCAGCATTTT
-,-,TRBV6-5,TRBJ2-7,15,CASSYSWVNQETQYF,TGTGCCAGCAGTTACTCTTGGGTCAACCAAGAGACTCAGTACTTC
-,few,TRBV6-5,TRBJ2-7,13,CASSPGVGNEQYF,TGTGCCAGCAGTCCAGGGGTGGGGAACGAGCAGTACTTC
TRBD2,-,TRBV7-2,TRBJ2-7,16,CASSLLTSGGSYEQYF,TGTGCCAGCAGCTTACTCACTAGCGGGGGTTCCTACGAGCAGTACTTC
TRBD1,-,TRBV20-1,TRBJ1-2,19,CSARVIISPGQGTNYGHTF,TGCAGTGCTAGAGTAATTATTTCCCCGGGACAGGGGACCAACTATGGCCACACCTTC
TRBD1,-,TRBV6-5,TRBJ1-2,14,CASSYDRVGYGYTF,TGTGCCAGCAGTTACGACAGGGTGGGATATGGCTACACCTTC
TRBD2,-,TRBV29-1,TRBJ2-1,14,CSVERTSGIGGEFF,TGCAGCGTTGAGCGGACTAGCGGGATCGGTGGAGAGTTCTTC
TRBD1,-,TRBV3-1,TRBJ2-5,15,CASSAENRGSETQYF,TGTGCCAGCAGCGCCGAGAACAGGGGTTCCGAGACCCAGTACTTC
-,-,TRBV5-5,TRBJ2-7,14,CASSLWASLYEQYF,TGTGCCAGCAGCTTGTGGGCCTCACTTTACGAGCAGTACTTC
TRBD1,-,TRBV29-1,TRBJ2-5,14,CSVAKDRRLETRYF,TGCAGCGTTGCCAAGGACAGGCGGCTAGAGACCCGGTACTTC
-,once,TRBV21-1,TRBJ2-3,12,CASSKISDTQYF,TGTGCCAGCAGCAAAATCTCGGATACGCAGTATTTT
-,-,TRBV7-9,TRBJ2-3,15,CASSLERVNTDTQYF,TGTGCCAGCAGCTTAGAGCGGGTCAACACAGATACGCAGTATTTT
TRBD2,-,TRBV5-1,TRBJ2-3,16,CASSLRLADSTDTQYF,TGCGCCAGCAGCTTGCGACTAGCGGATAGCACAGATACGCAGTATTTT
TRBD1,few,TRBV12-5,TRBJ2-1,17,CASGLAPWDSPYNEQFF,TGTGCTAGTGGTTTGGCTCCCTGGGACAGTCCCTACAATGAGCAGTTCTTC
TRBD1,-,TRBV5-6,TRBJ2-1,15,CASSPYGQGAGEQFF,TGTGCCAGCAGCCCCTATGGACAGGGGGCAGGTGAGCAGTTCTTC
TRBD2,-,TRBV7-2,TRBJ2-1,16,CASSPVAGGSYNEQFF,TGTGCCAGCAGTCCGGTAGCGGGGGGTTCCTACAATGAGCAGTTCTTC
-,few,TRBV29-1,TRBJ2-4,12,CSVEAGGNIQYF,TGCAGCGTTGAAGCGGGGGGCAACATTCAGTACTTC
TRBD1,many,TRBV27,TRBJ2-6,18,CASSFRTGSNSGANVLTF,TGTGCCAGCAGTTTCCGGACAGGGTCAAACTCTGGGGCCAACGTCCTGACTTTC
TRBD1,-,TRBV6-1,TRBJ2-6,18,CASSDYLDRSSGANVLTF,TGTGCCAGCAGTGATTACTTGGACAGGTCCTCTGGGGCCAACGTCCTGACTTTC
TRBD2,-,TRBV9,TRBJ2-1,16,CASSVASGSRNNEQFF,TGTGCCAGCAGCGTAGCTAGCGGGAGCAGAAACAATGAGCAGTTCTTC
TRBD2,-,TRBV10-1,TRBJ2-1,15,CASSVSSGGPYEQFF,TGCGCCAGCAGTGTCTCTAGCGGGGGGCCATATGAGCAGTTCTTC
-,-,TRBV12-3/TRBV12-4,TRBJ1-2,14,CASSWKGNVDGYTF,TGTGCCAGCAGTTGGAAAGGGAATGTTGATGGCTACACCTTC
-,-,TRBV4-3,TRBJ1-2,16,CASSQDRDTTTYGYTF,TGCGCCAGCAGCCAAGATCGGGACACCACTACCTATGGCTACACCTTC
-,-,TRBV11-2,TRBJ2-5,15,CASSLGGIIQETQYF,TGTGCCAGCAGCTTAGGGGGCATCATCCAAGAGACCCAGTACTTC
TRBD2,-,TRBV4-1,TRBJ2-3,16,CASSRVRESSTDTQYF,TGCGCCAGCAGCCGTGTGCGGGAGAGTAGCACAGATACGCAGTATTTT
-,-,TRBV5-1,TRBJ2-1,13,CASSTKSGAEQFF,TGCGCCAGCAGCACAAAATCAGGGGCTGAGCAGTTCTTC
-,-,TRBV20-1,TRBJ2-1,15,CSARDQESFYNEQFF,TGCAGTGCTAGAGATCAGGAGAGTTTCTACAATGAGCAGTTCTTC
TRBD1,-,TRBV29-1,TRBJ2-5,14,CSVQQGSLGETQYF,TGCAGCGTTCAACAGGGGTCCCTCGGGGAGACCCAGTACTTC
TRBD2,few,TRBV20-1,TRBJ2-7,13,CSASPAGGGEQYF,TGCAGTGCTAGCCCAGCGGGAGGTGGCGAGCAGTACTTC
-,-,TRBV29-1,TRBJ1-1,15,CSVDSFGVGNTEAFF,TGCAGCGTTGATAGTTTCGGGGTGGGGAACACTGAAGCTTTCTTT
-,few,TRBV7-8,TRBJ2-3,12,CASGEEADTQYF,TGTGCCAGCGGGGAGGAAGCAGATACGCAGTATTTT
-,once,TRBV3-1,TRBJ2-5,15,CASSQGGTGQETQYF,TGTGCCAGCAGCCAAGGGGGAACAGGCCAAGAGACCCAGTACTTC
TRBD2,once,TRBV7-6,TRBJ2-1,14,CASSRGTSRNEQFF,TGTGCCAGCAGCCGAGGGACTAGCCGTAATGAGCAGTTCTTC
TRBD2,-,TRBV15,TRBJ2-5,15,CATSRDIAGAETQYF,TGTGCCACCAGCAGAGATATAGCGGGGGCGGAGACCCAGTACTTC
-,-,TRBV12-3/TRBV12-4,TRBJ2-7,15,CASSDLAAGSYEQYF,TGTGCCAGCAGTGATTTAGCCGCGGGCTCCTACGAGCAGTACTTC
TRBD1,few,TRBV4-1,TRBJ2-3,18,CASSQDRTGTAQGDTQYF,TGCGCCAGCAGCCAAGATCGAACGGGGACAGCCCAAGGGGATACGCAGTATTTT
TRBD1,-,TRBV9,TRBJ2-7,14,CASSVGDRVDEQYF,TGTGCCAGCAGCGTAGGGGACAGGGTGGACGAGCAGTACTTC
-,few,TRBV4-3,TRBJ2-5,13,CASSQDLITDQYF,TGCGCCAGCAGCCAAGATCTAATCACGGACCAGTACTTC
-,-,TRBV5-1,TRBJ2-5,15,CASSSNTGPQETQYF,TGCGCCAGCAGCTCGAACACAGGGCCCCAAGAGACCCAGTACTTC
TRBD2,few,TRBV12-3/TRBV12-4,TRBJ2-5,15,CASSLFGGARETQYF,TGTGCCAGCAGTTTATTCGGGGGGGCCAGGGAGACCCAGTACTTC
-,-,TRBV29-1,TRBJ2-3,13,CSVVLYFTDTQYF,TGCAGCGTTGTTCTCTATTTCACAGATACGCAGTATTTT
-,-,TRBV20-1,TRBJ2-5,16,CSAKTLGPSYQETQYF,TGCAGTGCCAAAACCCTAGGGCCCTCGTACCAAGAGACCCAGTACTTC
-,-,TRBV29-1,TRBJ1-1,13,CSVEFSVNTEAFF,TGCAGCGTCGAGTTCTCAGTGAACACTGAAGCTTTCTTT
-,few,TRBV7-2,TRBJ2-3,16,CASSLYSAGGGDTQYF,TGTGCCAGCAGCTTATATAGTGCAGGCGGGGGCGATACGCAGTATTTT
TRBD1,-,TRBV12-3/TRBV12-4,TRBJ1-3,16,CASSYLIRTGGNTIYF,TGTGCCAGCAGTTACCTCATAAGGACAGGGGGAAACACCATATATTTT
-,-,TRBV20-1,TRBJ2-7,13,CSARARGAYEQYF,TGCAGTGCTAGAGCCCGGGGTGCCTACGAGCAGTACTTC
-,few,TRBV29-1,TRBJ2-1,15,CSVDYGASRNNEQFF,TGCAGCGTTGATTATGGAGCATCTAGAAACAATGAGCAGTTCTTC
TRBD2,-,TRBV12-3/TRBV12-4,TRBJ2-3,14,CASSRTSSGDTQYF,TGTGCCAGCAGCAGGACTAGTTCAGGAGATACGCAGTATTTT
-,few,TRBV10-3,TRBJ2-5,11,CATSRNDTQYF,TGTGCCACCAGCCGCAATGATACCCAGTACTTC
TRBD2,-,TRBV6-2/TRBV6-3,TRBJ2-7,14,CASTGLAITYEQYF,TGTGCCAGCACCGGACTAGCAATTACCTACGAGCAGTACTTC